The 8 T cell receptor beta chains below come from one sample, sequenced in a study of blood T cell repertoires in COVID-19. Assay: immunoSEQ multiplex PCR; the TCRdb copy retains only in-frame clones and omits some. The data contain about 170,000 clones, roughly 79% of them singletons. Input material: peripheral blood. These TCRs come from a woman at least 80 years old with acute or convalescent COVID-19.

V gene TRBV6-5 combines with J gene TRBJ2-7; no firm D call. The length of the CDR3 is 14 residues. V lost 0 bases and J lost 2, with 8 bases in between. Germline assignment: CDR1 MNHEY and CDR2 SVGAGI. CDR3 bases: TGTGCCAGCAGTTACTCGATTGGCCCCTACGAGCAGTACTTC. It translates to CASSYSIGPYEQYF.

In this sample, this clone turned up a few times. This chain uses TRBV7-2 with TRBJ2-7; D uncertain. The CDR3 extends over 14 amino acids. Germline CDR1 reads SGHTA; CDR2 reads FQGNSA. Trimming cost V 1 base and J 1 base, with 8 bases left between them. The CDR3 DNA reads TGTGCCAGCAGCTTAGGCGGAAAATCCTACGAGCAGTACTTC. Protein product: CASSLGGKSYEQYF.

This clone was counted a few times. The genes are TRBV5-6 and TRBJ2-3; D is perhaps TRBD2 (6 bases). This CDR3 contains 15 residues. Germline V lookup: CDR1 SGHDT, CDR2 YYEEEE. Trimming left V 5 bases short and J 3 bases short, with 16 bases between. In DNA, the CDR3 is TGTGCCAGCAGACCCGAGGAGGGGCCTACAGATACGCAGTATTTT. Its translation: CASRPEEGPTDTQYF.

CDR3 in amino acids: CASRLLTSGASYEQYF. The CDR3 DNA reads as TGTGCCAGCAGACTTCTGACTAGCGGAGCCTCCTACGAGCAGTACTTC. This sequence joins TRBV6-4 and TRBJ2-7, with 9 bases aligning to TRBD2. The CDR3 spans 16 residues. The V segment lost 6 bases and the J segment 0 bases; nucleotides outside the gene matches: 9. CDR1 is MRHNA, CDR2 SNTAGT, per germline.

The chain uses TRBV25-1 and TRBJ2-2, with D possibly being TRBD2 (5 bases). Germline lookup yields CDR1 MGHDK and CDR2 SYGVNS. The CDR3 spans 16 residues. Trimming shortened V by 2 bases and J by 1 base, and 11 bases separated the two germline ends. CDR3 sequence reads: CASSEPGIWNTGELFF. The CDR3 DNA reads TGTGCCAGCAGTGAACCCGGGATCTGGAACACCGGGGAGCTGTTTTTT.

The rearrangement joins TRBV6-5 to TRBJ1-1; the D gene is possibly TRBD1 (6 bases). In germline, CDR1 is MNHEY, CDR2 SVGAGI. The CDR3 extends over 15 amino acids. Trimming removed 7 bases at V and 1 base at J, with 16 bases between. In nucleotides, the CDR3 is TGTGCCAGCAACCGAGGGGGGGGAGGGAACACTGAAGCTTTCTTT. Protein: CASNRGGGGNTEAFF.

The J gene is TRBJ1-2, the V gene TRBV19, with 8 bases lining up with TRBD1. This CDR3 has 15 residues. The ends lost 7 bases at V and 5 bases at J; junction bases unmatched: 12. Germline CDR1 and CDR2: LNHDA and SQIVND (reference sequence). The chain's CDR3 is CASTSPPGGEYGYTF. The CDR3 bases are TGTGCCAGTACTAGCCCGCCAGGGGGCGAATATGGCTACACCTTC. The full variable domain, in which reference TRBV19 and TRBJ1-2 provide the parts outside the CDR3, is DGGITQSPKYLFRKEGQNVTLSCEQNLNHDAMYWYRQDPGQGLRLIYYSQIVNDFQKGDIAEGYSVSREKKESFPLTVTSAQKNPTAFYLCASTSPPGGEYGYTFGSGTRLTVV.

J is TRBJ1-4 and V is TRBV19; D not resolved. V was cut by 3 bases and J by 5 bases, with 16 bases left in between. Germline CDR1 is LNHDA and CDR2 is SQIVND (reference sequence). The CDR3 length is 16 residues. CDR3 DNA sequence: TGTGCCAGTAGTATTTCGGTATTGGGAGGGAATGAAAAACTGTTTTTT. Its protein product is CASSISVLGGNEKLFF.